This T cell receptor beta chain comes out of a study of T-cell memory formation after mild COVID-19. One entry per CDR3 protein, called by TCRdb with MiXCR from the 5' RACE reads. The table lists approximately 400,000 distinct CDR3 sequences, 20% to 25% of them singletons, with about 8.7% in the top ten. Trimming cost V 0 bases and J 1 base, with 12 bases left between them. The germline CDR1 and CDR2 sequences are LGHNA and YNFKEQ. The length of the CDR3 is 16 residues. The J gene is TRBJ1-1, the V gene TRBV4-2; no firm D call. Sequenced sample: PBMCs or a T cell subset sorted from them (not recorded which). This TCR came from an adult woman who had mild COVID-19 (a few samples of this study predate the infection). Cell type and time point are not known. The CDR3 region is CASSQERFRANTEAFF. The CDR3 coding sequence is TGTGCCAGCAGCCAAGAAAGGTTTCGGGCGAACACTGAAGCTTTCTTT.